This T cell receptor beta chain was observed in a study of blood T cell repertoires in COVID-19. This clone was seen more than once but under ten times. Per the original data handling: Reference gene primer amplification gave nucleated cell count estimates. Data came from immunoSEQ multiplex PCR; TCRdb stores just in-frame clones and leaves some out. V and J calls and clone size come straight from that table; D and trimming were deduced from the DNA. The sample has about 43,000 clones, approximately 87% seen once. Trimming cost V 8 bases and J 1 base; bases outside gene matches: 6. Per germline, CDR1 SQVTM and CDR2 ANQGSEA. This CDR3 comprises 13 residues.

The clonotype originates from a man aged 35 to 55 with COVID-19, enrolled during active disease. The chain combines TRBV29-1 with TRBJ1-1, with 8 bases lining up with TRBD1. Sequencing was done on a sample of peripheral blood. Written as DNA, the CDR3 is TGCAGCCTCCGGACAGGGTCGAACACTGAAGCTTTCTTT. Amino acid sequence: CSLRTGSNTEAFF.